This T cell receptor beta chain emerged from a study of blood T cell repertoires in COVID-19. About the research overall: Nucleic acid was either cDNA or gDNA, and it came from T cells, B-cell-depleted T cells, or PBMCs.

How the authors handled the data: Using reference gene primer amplification, nucleated cell counts were estimated. Assay used: immunoSEQ multiplex PCR; TCRdb lists only in-frame clones, some missing. V, J and clone size reflect that table, while D and trimming were determined from the DNA. This table holds some 320,000 clones, approximately 89% found once. The CDR3 extends over 14 amino acids. Per the germline V gene, CDR1 is KGHDR and CDR2 is SFDVKD. The V gene lost 4 bases and the J gene lost 5 bases, with 14 bases spanning the gap. This sequence joins TRBV24-1 and TRBJ2-7; D not certain. Sequenced material: peripheral blood. The clonotype comes from a woman aged 45-65 years who had recovered from COVID-19. This CDR3 reads CATSDPLTGDEQYF. CDR3 nucleotides: TGTGCCACCAGTGACCCCCTTACCGGAGACGAGCAGTACTTC.